Below are 28 T cell receptor beta chains sequenced from a single sample in a study of CD8+CD57+ T cells in acquired aplastic anemia. TCR beta VDJ and CDR3 were profiled, and genomic DNA was the template. TCRdb analysed the reads with MiXCR anew, one entry per CDR3 protein. The sample lists more than 150,000 distinct CDR3 sequences; around 65% were seen once. Sample: sorted CD4+, CD8+, or CD8+CD57+ T cells (not recorded which) from PBMCs. The source is a human donor with severe aplastic anemia or a healthy control (not recorded which).

V gene TRBV10-2 combines with J gene TRBJ2-7, with 9 bases matching TRBD1. The CDR3 runs 14 residues. CDR1 and CDR2 (germline): WSHSY, SAAADI. Trimming took 6 bases from V and 4 from J; bases not matched to a gene: 7. The CDR3 DNA reads as TGCGCCAGCAGCACAGGGACAGGGAGATACGAGCAGTACTTC. It translates to CASSTGTGRYEQYF.

J is TRBJ2-5 and V is TRBV7-9; 8 bases fit TRBD2. Germline CDR1 is SEHNR and CDR2 is FQNEAQ (reference sequence). V was pared by 5 bases and J by 7 bases, with 15 bases of the junction left unmatched. This CDR3 contains 16 residues. CDR3 sequence (DNA): TGTGCCAGCAGCCCAACTTTGGCGCTAGCGGGCGGGACCCAGTACTTC. Protein sequence: CASSPTLALAGGTQYF.

This clonotype has more than one count but fewer than ten. The chain couples TRBV7-9 to TRBJ1-6, with D unclear. The V gene lost 5 bases and the J gene lost 7 bases, with 15 bases spanning the gap. This CDR3 spans 15 amino acids. Germline CDR1 is SEHNR and CDR2 is FQNEAQ (reference sequence). In nucleotides, the CDR3 is TGTGCCAGCAGCCCCTGGAGCAGCCAAAATTCACCCCTCCACTTT. It codes for CASSPWSSQNSPLHF. Full variable domain (rest looked up from reference TRBV7-9 and TRBJ1-6): DTGVSQNPRHKITKRGQNVTFRCDPISEHNRLYWYRQTLGQGPEFLTYFQNEAQLEKSRLLSDRFSAERPKGSFSTLEIQRTEQGDSAMYLCASSPWSSQNSPLHFGNGTRLTVT.

This clonotype was detected a few times. V is TRBV18 and J is TRBJ2-5, with no clear D. The V end lost 4 bases, the J end lost 5 bases, and 14 bases lay between the germline ends. From germline, CDR1 is KGHSH and CDR2 LQKENI. The CDR3 has 14 residues. CDR3 bases: TGTGCCAGCTCACTCCGGACCGTGGGGGAGACCCAGTACTTC. It yields the protein CASSLRTVGETQYF.

CDR3 sequence (DNA): TGTGCCGGGCGCGGGCTAGGGACCGGGGAGCTGTTTTTT. It codes for CAGRGLGTGELFF. J is TRBJ2-2 and V is TRBV6-1; D possibly corresponds to TRBD2 (5 bases). Germline CDR1 MNHNS, CDR2 SASEGT. Trimming cost V 11 bases and J 5 bases, with 15 bases left between them. CDR3 length equals 13 residues.

The gene calls are TRBV7-9 and TRBJ2-7; D remains unclear. Germline V gives CDR1 SEHNR, CDR2 FQNEAQ (reference sequence). The CDR3 runs 13 residues. V was cut by 1 base and J by 5 bases, with 9 bases left in between. In DNA, the CDR3 is TGTGCCAGCAGCTTAGTGGGGTTCCACGAGCAGTACTTC. Translating gives CASSLVGFHEQYF.

At least ten counts were recorded for this clonotype. The chain uses TRBV7-9 and TRBJ1-2, with D possibly being TRBD1 (5 bases). Germline CDR1 reads SEHNR; CDR2 reads FQNEAQ (reference sequence). The CDR3 totals 14 residues. V was cut by 1 base and J by 8 bases, with 14 bases left in between. This chain's CDR3 is CASSLGDGKEGYTF. The CDR3 DNA reads TGTGCCAGCAGCTTAGGGGACGGCAAGGAGGGCTACACCTTC.

This sequence joins TRBV20-1 and TRBJ2-1; TRBD2 might be the D (6 bases). Germline loops: CDR1 DFQATT, CDR2 SNEGSKA (reference sequence). V lost 3 bases, J lost 9 bases, and 12 bases lay in between. The CDR3 is 12 residues long. CDR3 coding DNA: TGCAGTGCTAGGGGGGGTTTGAGTGAGCAGTTCTTC. Translated: CSARGGLSEQFF.

The chain employs TRBV9 and TRBJ1-6, with D unclear. The CDR3 has 12 residues. Germline CDR1 is SGDLS and CDR2 is YYNGEE. Trimming removed 3 bases at V and 9 bases at J, with 7 bases between. DNA of the CDR3: TGTGCCAGCAGCGGCGCATTTTCACCCCTCCACTTT. Its translation is CASSGAFSPLHF.

This clonotype was counted once. The V and J genes are TRBV5-1 and TRBJ2-1, with TRBD2 matching 9 bases. Germline trimming cut 0 bases from V and 5 bases from J; bases unmatched to any gene: 6. Germline lookup yields CDR1 SGHRS and CDR2 YFSETQ. The CDR3 extends over 16 amino acids. CDR3: CASSLGVAGDHNEQFF. CDR3 in DNA: TGCGCCAGCAGCTTGGGGGTAGCGGGAGATCACAATGAGCAGTTCTTC.

This clonotype has a count of ten or more. The rearrangement uses TRBV6-5 and TRBJ2-5, with D possibly matching TRBD1 (6 bases). The V and J ends lost 4 bases and 2 bases respectively, with 11 bases between them. CDR1 and CDR2 (germline): MNHEY, SVGAGI. The CDR3 covers 14 residues. The CDR3 DNA is TGTGCCAGCAGTTCTACCGGACAGCAAGAGACCCAGTACTTC. Its translation: CASSSTGQQETQYF.

V is TRBV7-9 and J is TRBJ2-7; D is tentatively TRBD1 or TRBD2 (6 bases each). V lost 5 bases, J lost 2 bases, and 19 bases lay in between. The germline V gene has CDR1 SEHNR and CDR2 FQNEAQ (reference sequence). The CDR3 covers 16 residues. For the CDR3, the DNA is TGTGCCAGCAGCCCAGAAGGGCCGGGGGCCGCCTACGAGCAGTACTTC. Amino acids: CASSPEGPGAAYEQYF.

This rearrangement joins TRBV4-1 to TRBJ2-7; D is uncertain. V was cut by 0 bases and J by 4 bases, with 7 bases left in between. Germline CDR1 MGHRA, CDR2 YSYEKL. The CDR3 is 13 residues long. The CDR3 nucleotides read TGCGCCAGCAGCCAAGATCTTAGGTACGAGCAGTACTTC. Its translation is CASSQDLRYEQYF.

The chain combines TRBV29-1 with TRBJ2-6; D unclear. V lost 7 bases to trimming and J lost 0 bases, with 7 bases between them. The CDR3 spans 13 residues. CDR1 and CDR2 from the germline V gene are SQVTM and ANQGSEA. CDR3 loop: CSAGDSGANVLTF. For the CDR3, the DNA is TGCAGCGCGGGCGACTCTGGGGCCAACGTCCTGACTTTC.

The chain carries TRBV7-9 and TRBJ1-2; D is uncertain. Germline loops: CDR1 SEHNR, CDR2 FQNEAQ (reference sequence). CDR3 length equals 14 residues. V was trimmed by 1 base and J by 5 bases, leaving 11 bases between them. The CDR3 loop reads CASSLVRGRYGYTF. In DNA, the CDR3 is TGTGCCAGCAGCTTAGTACGCGGCAGATATGGCTACACCTTC.

This chain links TRBV7-9 with TRBJ2-7, with D perhaps matching TRBD1 (8 bases). Germline V gives CDR1 SEHNR, CDR2 FQNEAQ (reference sequence). CDR3 length equals 15 residues. Trimming left V 5 bases short and J 5 bases short, with 19 bases between. The CDR3 is CASSSGQGGVHEQYF. The CDR3 DNA reads as TGTGCCAGCAGCAGTGGACAGGGAGGGGTCCACGAGCAGTACTTC. Complete variable domain (other parts from reference TRBV7-9 and TRBJ2-7): DTGVSQNPRHKITKRGQNVTFRCDPISEHNRLYWYRQTLGQGPEFLTYFQNEAQLEKSRLLSDRFSAERPKGSFSTLEIQRTEQGDSAMYLCASSSGQGGVHEQYFGPGTRLTVT.

The CDR3 nucleotides read TGTGCCAGCAGCTCCCAAGCGGGGACATCAGATACGCAGTATTTT. This encodes CASSSQAGTSDTQYF. The V call is TRBV7-3, the J call TRBJ2-3, with D perhaps TRBD2 (7 bases). V was shortened by 4 bases and J by 4 bases, with 15 bases between the two germline ends. Germline CDR1 SGHTA, CDR2 FQGTGA. This CDR3 is built from 15 residues. Combining the CDR3 with reference TRBV7-3 and TRBJ2-3 gives the whole variable domain GAGVSQTPSNKVTEKGKYVELRCDPISGHTALYWYRQSLGQGPEFLIYFQGTGAADDSGLPNDRFFAVRPEGSVSTLKIQRTERGDSAVYLCASSSQAGTSDTQYFGPGTRLTVL.

This clonotype was seen more than once but under ten times. The genes are TRBV10-3 and TRBJ2-7; no firm D call. The CDR3 extends over 12 amino acids. V gave up 6 bases and J gave up 5 bases, with 11 bases separating them. CDR1 and CDR2 (germline): ENHRY, SYGVKD. CDR3 amino acids: CAISVVKDEQYF. DNA for the CDR3: TGTGCCATCAGCGTCGTAAAGGACGAGCAGTACTTC.

This clonotype was detected ten times or more. The chain employs TRBV30 and TRBJ1-1; D is undetermined. Trimming took 0 bases from V and 6 from J, leaving 14 bases between them. The CDR3 is 14 amino acids. Germline-derived CDR1 and CDR2 are GTSNPN and SVGIG (reference sequence). The CDR3 DNA follows: TGTGCCTGGAGTGTGGGTAGCTCCCGCGCTGAAGCTTTCTTT. Its protein is CAWSVGSSRAEAFF.

The rearrangement joins TRBV7-8 to TRBJ2-7, with D possibly TRBD2 on 6 matching bases. This CDR3 spans 15 amino acids. Trimming stripped 1 base from V and 0 bases from J, with 10 bases between. Germline CDR1 is SGHVS and CDR2 is FQNEAQ. The CDR3 nucleotides are TGTGCCAGCAGCTTAGATGCGGGGAGCTCCTACGAGCAGTACTTC. Residues: CASSLDAGSSYEQYF.

This clonotype appeared once. This rearrangement joins TRBV25-1 to TRBJ1-1; D call uncertain. Germline V lookup: CDR1 MGHDK, CDR2 SYGVNS. CDR3 length equals 16 residues. Trimming removed 0 bases at V and 0 bases at J, with 11 bases between. As DNA, the CDR3 is TGTGCCAGCAGTGAATATCCAACAAGTATGAACACTGAAGCTTTCTTT. It encodes CASSEYPTSMNTEAFF. Based on the CDR3 plus reference TRBV25-1 and TRBJ1-1, the full variable domain is EADIYQTPRYLVIGTGKKITLECSQTMGHDKMYWYQQDPGMELHLIHYSYGVNSTEKGDLSSESTVSRIRTEHFPLTLESARPSHTSQYLCASSEYPTSMNTEAFFGQGTRLTVV.

As to this clonotype: One end of the junction is discordant with germline, which a read error may explain. V and J are TRBV14 and TRBJ2-7, with TRBD1 matching over 9 bases. The CDR3 spans 17 residues. CDR1 is SGHDN, CDR2 FVKESK, per germline. CDR3: CASSHPRDRESSYKQYF. CDR3 DNA sequence: TGTGCCAGCAGCCATCCTCGGGACAGGGAGAGCTCCTACAAGCAGTACTTC.

Concerning this clonotype itself: The junction and the germline gene differ at one end; a read error may be behind it. The rearrangement joins TRBV7-9 to TRBJ2-1; 8 nucleotides line up with TRBD2. This CDR3 comprises 11 residues. Germline V gives CDR1 SEHNR, CDR2 FQNEAQ (reference sequence). CDR3 sequence reads: CASSLAGLVLF. The CDR3 DNA follows: TGTGCCAGCAGCTTAGCGGGACTAGTTCTCTTC.

The gene calls are TRBV9 and TRBJ2-7, with 9 bases identical to TRBD1. CDR1 and CDR2 (germline): SGDLS, YYNGEE. CDR3 length: 15 residues. Trimming cost V 3 bases and J 0 bases; bases outside gene matches: 4. CDR3 sequence reads: CASSGWTGASYEQYF. The CDR3 DNA sequence: TGTGCCAGCAGCGGATGGACAGGGGCCTCCTACGAGCAGTACTTC.

The V call is TRBV10-3, the J call TRBJ2-5; TRBD1 matches at 7 bases. Losses at the gene ends were 0 bases for V and 5 bases for J; bases not matched to a gene: 6. CDR1 is ENHRY and CDR2 is SYGVKD in the germline V gene. This CDR3 has 15 amino acids. The CDR3 spells CAISESAGGRETQYF. For the CDR3, the DNA is TGTGCCATCAGTGAGTCGGCAGGGGGTAGGGAGACCCAGTACTTC.

The CDR3 region is CASSATPGTSSYEQYF. In DNA form, the CDR3 reads TGTGCCAGCAGCGCAACTCCCGGGACATCCTCCTACGAGCAGTACTTC. V gene TRBV9 combines with J gene TRBJ2-7; D perhaps matches TRBD1 (6 bases). Germline V lookup: CDR1 SGDLS, CDR2 YYNGEE. V was cut by 3 bases and J by 0 bases, with 16 bases left in between. The CDR3 extends over 16 amino acids.

About this clonotype: This clone may be a read error of a much larger clone one base away. The chain combines TRBV29-1 with TRBJ2-1; perhaps TRBD1 as D (6 bases). The CDR3 has 14 residues. Between the trimmed V and J ends, which lost 8 bases and 8 bases, there was a span of 22 bases. Per the germline V gene, CDR1 is SQVTM and CDR2 is ANQGSEA. Here the CDR3 DNA reads TGCAGCTTGCAGGGGAAGGGCCCCGGAGATGAGCAGTTCTTC. It codes for CSLQGKGPGDEQFF.

This chain uses TRBV19 with TRBJ2-7; D is unresolved. V was shortened by 9 bases and J by 6 bases, with 21 bases between the two germline ends. CDR3 size: 14 residues. Germline V gene sequence: CDR1 LNHDA, CDR2 SQIVND (reference sequence). This CDR3 is CASQDPGGQAEQYF. For the CDR3, the DNA is TGTGCCAGCCAGGACCCCGGTGGTCAGGCCGAGCAGTACTTC.